These 28 T cell receptor beta chains share one sample of origin, sequenced in a study of blood T cell repertoires in COVID-19. The table came from immunoSEQ multiplex PCR; TCRdb's copy has only in-frame clones and leaves some out. The table shows 110,000 or so clones, with approximately 81% occurring only once. Sequenced sample: peripheral blood. Receptors were obtained from a man older than 75 with acute or convalescent COVID-19.

There are a few counts of this clone. The genes are TRBV2 and TRBJ1-3; D is perhaps TRBD1 (5 bases). The CDR3 sequence is 14 residues long. Trimming removed 7 bases from V and 0 bases from J, with 10 bases in between. The germline V gene has CDR1 SNHLY and CDR2 FYNNEI. The CDR3 here is CASKDTHSGNTIYF. DNA for the CDR3: TGTGCCAGCAAGGACACTCACTCTGGAAACACCATATATTTT. The whole variable domain, filled in from reference TRBV2 and TRBJ1-3, reads EPEVTQTPSHQVTQMGQEVILRCVPISNHLYFYWYRQILGQKVEFLVSFYNNEISEKSEIFDDQFSVERPDGSNFTLKIRSTKLEDSAMYFCASKDTHSGNTIYFGEGSWLTVV.

The chain employs TRBV15 and TRBJ2-2, with a possible D match to TRBD1 (5 bases). CDR3 size: 16 residues. V dropped 0 bases and J dropped 7 bases, with 15 bases sitting between them. The V gene's germline CDR1 is LNHNV and CDR2 YYDKDF (reference sequence). The CDR3 DNA reads as TGTGCCACCAGCAGAGATCGCAGGGTATTGAGCGGGGAGCTGTTTTTT. Its protein is CATSRDRRVLSGELFF.

This clone has more than one count but fewer than ten. The chain uses TRBV4-3 and TRBJ2-2; 14 positions match TRBD2. The V gene's germline CDR1 is LGHNA and CDR2 YSLEER. The J segment lost 5 bases and the V segment lost 4 bases, leaving 15 bases of the junction unmatched. CDR3 length: 20 residues. The CDR3: CASSPLGTSGSLPGTGELFF. In DNA, the CDR3 is TGCGCCAGCAGCCCCCTAGGGACTAGCGGGAGCCTTCCGGGAACCGGGGAGCTGTTTTTT.

The rearrangement links TRBV18 to TRBJ2-4; 14 positions agree with TRBD2. Germline trimming cut 4 bases from V and 7 bases from J; bases unmatched to any gene: 6. The germline V gene encodes CDR1 KGHSH and CDR2 LQKENI. This CDR3 spans 16 amino acids. DNA of the CDR3: TGTGCCAGCTCACGGGGACTAGCGGGAGATAGGAACATTCAGTACTTC. Translated, it gives CASSRGLAGDRNIQYF.

The chain combines TRBV5-1 with TRBJ2-7; 13 nucleotides line up with TRBD2. The CDR3 sequence is 15 residues long. Germline V lookup: CDR1 SGHRS, CDR2 YFSETQ. After removal of 4 bases from V and 2 bases from J, the junction contained 3 bases not matched to a gene. The CDR3 here is CASSTGLAGAYEQYF. CDR3 nucleotides: TGCGCCAGCAGCACCGGACTAGCGGGAGCCTACGAGCAGTACTTC. The whole variable domain, filled in from reference TRBV5-1 and TRBJ2-7, reads KAGVTQTPRYLIKTRGQQVTLSCSPISGHRSVSWYQQTPGQGLQFLFEYFSETQRNKGNFPGRFSGRQFSNSRSEMNVSTLELGDSALYLCASSTGLAGAYEQYFGPGTRLTVT.

The count of this clone is one. This chain joins TRBV6-5 and TRBJ1-2, with a possible D match to TRBD1 (6 bases). The CDR3 totals 14 residues. The V gene lost 4 bases and the J gene lost 4 bases, with 13 bases spanning the gap. Germline values: CDR1 MNHEY, CDR2 SVGAGI. In DNA form, the CDR3 reads TGTGCCAGCAGTTTCCGAACAGGGATCTATGGCTACACCTTC. Residues: CASSFRTGIYGYTF.

The rearrangement uses TRBV4-1 and TRBJ2-7; D unclear. The V and J ends lost 0 bases and 3 bases respectively, with 12 bases between them. CDR3 length: 15 residues. Germline assignment: CDR1 MGHRA and CDR2 YSYEKL. The CDR3 loop reads CASSQEAGSFYEQYF. CDR3 DNA sequence: TGCGCCAGCAGCCAAGAGGCCGGGTCCTTCTACGAGCAGTACTTC.

This chain connects TRBV2 to TRBJ1-5; possible D gene TRBD1, 6 bases. The V end lost 6 bases, the J end lost 5 bases, and 11 bases lay between the germline ends. The germline V gene has CDR1 SNHLY and CDR2 FYNNEI. The CDR3 loop spans 13 amino acids. CDR3: CASRRGGDQPQHF. The CDR3 DNA reads as TGTGCCAGCAGGAGGGGGGGGGATCAGCCCCAGCATTTT.

CDR3 protein: CAWTVSGGGYGYTF. The CDR3 DNA follows: TGTGCCTGGACCGTATCTGGGGGGGGCTATGGCTACACCTTC. The chain recombines TRBV30 with TRBJ1-2, with D possibly being TRBD1 (5 bases). This CDR3 is 14 amino acids long. CDR1 and CDR2 (germline): GTSNPN, SVGIG (reference sequence). V was pared by 4 bases and J by 4 bases, with 16 bases between.

This chain joins TRBV29-1 and TRBJ1-5; no clear D. Germline CDR1 reads SQVTM; CDR2 reads ANQGSEA. CDR3 length equals 14 residues. The V and J ends lost 7 bases and 0 bases respectively, with 13 bases between them. CDR3 DNA: TGCAGCGCCTGGGCAGGCCATAGCAATCAGCCCCAGCATTTT. Protein sequence: CSAWAGHSNQPQHF.

The J gene is TRBJ1-1, the V gene TRBV7-3, with 8 positions matching TRBD1. Germline assignment: CDR1 SGHTA and CDR2 FQGTGA. With V trimmed by 8 bases and J by 2 bases, 4 bases remained unmatched. This CDR3 is built from 13 residues. CDR3 sequence: CASRTGLNTEAFF. The CDR3 DNA sequence: TGTGCCAGCCGGACAGGGCTCAACACTGAAGCTTTCTTT.

This clone was counted at least ten times. V gene TRBV7-8 combines with J gene TRBJ2-7; 10 bases match TRBD1. The trim removed 6 bases at V and 2 bases at J, leaving 4 bases unmatched. The V gene's germline CDR1 is SGHVS and CDR2 FQNEAQ. CDR3 size: 14 residues. The CDR3 DNA reads TGTGCCAGCAGTCGACAGGGGGCCGCCTACGAGCAGTACTTC. The encoded protein is CASSRQGAAYEQYF.

This clone was detected only a few times. The chain couples TRBV6-2 or TRBV6-3 to TRBJ1-5; D possibly corresponds to TRBD1 (5 bases). The CDR3 extends over 17 amino acids. Germline assignment: CDR1 MNHEY and CDR2 SVGEGT. Trimming removed 0 bases at V and 1 base at J, with 13 bases between. CDR3 bases: TGTGCCAGCAGTTACTCTGGAGGGGCCCCCAGCAATCAGCCCCAGCATTTT. Encoded protein: CASSYSGGAPSNQPQHF.

This clone occurred a few times. This chain connects TRBV4-3 to TRBJ2-2; the D gene is possibly TRBD2 (5 bases). This CDR3 has 15 residues. Germline CDR1 is LGHNA and CDR2 is YSLEER. Trimming removed 1 base from V and 15 bases from J, with 21 bases in between. The CDR3 loop is CASSQGGPRSTTMFF. CDR3 DNA: TGCGCCAGCAGCCAAGGCGGGCCGAGGTCCACGACAATGTTTTTT.

This clone has a handful of counts. CDR3 sequence reads: CASSQGTRLITEAFF. The CDR3 region has the DNA TGTGCCAGCAGCCAAGGGACACGGTTGATCACTGAAGCTTTCTTT. The chain employs TRBV3-1 (or the pseudogene TRBV3-2) and TRBJ1-1; D possibly corresponds to TRBD1 (5 bases). The germline gives CDR1 LGHDT, CDR2 YNNKEL (reference sequence). The CDR3 runs 15 residues. V lost 1 base and J 4 bases, leaving 13 bases between the germline ends.

This chain uses TRBV6-2 or TRBV6-3 with TRBJ2-1; 9 bases match TRBD2. V was clipped by 5 bases and J by 2 bases; unmatched bases: 7. The CDR3 covers 16 residues. Germline-derived CDR1 and CDR2 are MNHEY and SVGEGT. This CDR3 reads CASSLLAGAPYNEQFF. In DNA form, the CDR3 reads TGTGCCAGCAGTCTATTAGCGGGAGCCCCCTACAATGAGCAGTTCTTC.

This clone was seen once. This chain uses TRBV3-1 (or the pseudogene TRBV3-2) with TRBJ1-2, with 9 positions matching TRBD1. J gave up 8 bases and V 4 bases, and 11 bases lay outside the gene matches. This CDR3 region has 15 residues. Germline V CDR1 and CDR2: LGHDT, YNNKEL (reference sequence). In nucleotides, the CDR3 is TGTGCCAGCAGCCTACATAGACAGGGGGAGAAGGGCTACACCTTC. Translating gives CASSLHRQGEKGYTF.

The J gene is TRBJ1-6, the V gene TRBV19; TRBD1 matches 7 bases. CDR3 size: 14 residues. The J segment lost 9 bases and the V segment lost 4 bases, leaving 6 bases of the junction unmatched. CDR1 and CDR2 (germline): LNHDA, SQIVND (reference sequence). CDR3 coding DNA: TGTGCCAGTAGTAGGGGGACAGTAGGTTCACCCCTCCACTTT. This translates into CASSRGTVGSPLHF.

The rearrangement links TRBV7-6 to TRBJ1-2; the D gene is possibly TRBD1 (5 bases). Germline CDR1 reads SGHVS; CDR2 reads FNYEAQ. V was trimmed by 3 bases and J by 2 bases, leaving 16 bases between them. The CDR3 is made up of 16 amino acids. CDR3 nucleotide sequence: TGTGCCAGCAGCTTTATCCGGACAACTTGGAACTATGGCTACACCTTC. This gives the protein CASSFIRTTWNYGYTF.

The chain carries TRBV3-1 (or the pseudogene TRBV3-2) and TRBJ2-6, with a possible D match to TRBD1 (5 bases). Trimming shortened V by 1 base and J by 1 base, and 5 bases separated the two germline ends. In germline, CDR1 is LGHDT, CDR2 YNNKEL (reference sequence). This CDR3 comprises 15 residues. CDR3 coding DNA: TGTGCCAGCAGCCAAGCAGGGTCTGGGGCCAACGTCCTGACTTTC. Translated: CASSQAGSGANVLTF.

The table lists this clone with a count of one. V is TRBV4-2 and J is TRBJ2-1; 15 bases agree with TRBD2. The CDR3 is 16 residues long. Germline loops: CDR1 LGHNA, CDR2 YNFKEQ. Losses at the gene ends were 1 base for V and 10 bases for J; bases not matched to a gene: 5. Here the CDR3 DNA reads TGTGCCAGCAGCCAAGCCGGGACTAGCGGGAGGAGGGAGCAGTTCTTC. Amino acids: CASSQAGTSGRREQFF.

CDR3 loop: CASSPRGVSYEQYF. The CDR3 coding sequence is TGTGCCAGCAGCCCACGGGGAGTCTCCTACGAGCAGTACTTC. The rearrangement joins TRBV7-9 to TRBJ2-7, with D possibly TRBD2 on 5 matching bases. CDR1 and CDR2 from the germline V gene are SEHNR and FQNEAQ (reference sequence). The germline V and J ends were trimmed by 5 bases and 0 bases, with 11 bases remaining between them. The CDR3 has 14 residues.

The DNA of the CDR3 is TGTGCCAGCAATGCAGGGTTAGCCAAAAACATTCAGTACTTC. Protein sequence: CASNAGLAKNIQYF. This rearrangement joins TRBV2 to TRBJ2-4; weak D call: TRBD1 (5 bases). Trimming removed 7 bases from V and 0 bases from J, with 10 bases in between. CDR1 and CDR2 (germline): SNHLY, FYNNEI. This CDR3 has 14 amino acids.

This clone occurred a few times. The chain couples TRBV10-3 to TRBJ1-1; 7 bases are a match to TRBD1. The CDR3 covers 14 residues. The V segment lost 2 bases and the J segment 3 bases; nucleotides outside the gene matches: 3. CDR1 and CDR2 (germline): ENHRY, SYGVKD. Here the CDR3 reads CAISETGADTEAFF. Written as DNA, the CDR3 is TGTGCCATCAGTGAGACAGGGGCAGACACTGAAGCTTTCTTT.

The rearrangement joins TRBV7-2 to TRBJ1-5; D is unresolved. Trimming cost V 3 bases and J 9 bases, with 9 bases left between them. Germline V gives CDR1 SGHTA, CDR2 FQGNSA. This CDR3 contains 12 residues. CDR3 sequence (DNA): TGTGCCAGCAGCTTTGGAGTAGGGCCCCAGCATTTT. Protein sequence: CASSFGVGPQHF.

This sequence joins TRBV4-2 and TRBJ2-1; 13 nucleotides align to TRBD2. Germline lookup yields CDR1 LGHNA and CDR2 YNFKEQ. This CDR3 is built from 18 residues. The J segment lost 5 bases and the V segment lost 1 base, leaving 8 bases of the junction unmatched. CDR3 sequence (DNA): TGTGCCAGCAGCCAAGTTCCTATCGGACTAGCGGGAGACAATGAGCAGTTCTTC. Translating it yields CASSQVPIGLAGDNEQFF.

This clone was counted once. The chain links TRBV2 to TRBJ2-1; a weak D match, TRBD2 (5 bases). The V end lost 8 bases, the J end lost 0 bases, and 17 bases lay between the germline ends. Germline CDR1 SNHLY, CDR2 FYNNEI. This CDR3 has 16 amino acids. The CDR3 nucleotides are TGTGCCAGCCTGGACGCGCGGGTGAGCTCCTACAATGAGCAGTTCTTC. Translating gives CASLDARVSSYNEQFF.

The rearrangement joins TRBV24-1 to TRBJ2-5; TRBD2 is a possible D gene (6 bases). Between the trimmed V and J ends, which lost 4 bases and 5 bases, there was a span of 10 bases. Germline assignment: CDR1 KGHDR and CDR2 SFDVKD. This CDR3 has 13 amino acids. CDR3 loop: CATSEGGRETQYF. The CDR3 DNA reads TGTGCCACCAGTGAGGGGGGAAGGGAGACCCAGTACTTC.